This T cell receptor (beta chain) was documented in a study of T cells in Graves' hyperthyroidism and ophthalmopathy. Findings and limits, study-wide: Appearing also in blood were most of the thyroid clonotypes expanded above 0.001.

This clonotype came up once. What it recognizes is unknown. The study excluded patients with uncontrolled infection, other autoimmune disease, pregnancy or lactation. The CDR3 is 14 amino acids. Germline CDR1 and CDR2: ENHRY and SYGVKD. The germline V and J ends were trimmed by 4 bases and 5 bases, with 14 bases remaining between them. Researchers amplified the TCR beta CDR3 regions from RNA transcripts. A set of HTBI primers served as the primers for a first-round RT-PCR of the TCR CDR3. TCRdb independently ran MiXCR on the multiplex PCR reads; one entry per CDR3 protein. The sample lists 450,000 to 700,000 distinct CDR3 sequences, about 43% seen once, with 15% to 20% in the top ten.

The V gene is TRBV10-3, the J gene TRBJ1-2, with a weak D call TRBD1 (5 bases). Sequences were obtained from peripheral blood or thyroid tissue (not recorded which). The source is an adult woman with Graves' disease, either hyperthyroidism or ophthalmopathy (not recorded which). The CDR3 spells CAISVPEGTYGYTF. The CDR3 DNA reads TGTGCCATCAGTGTGCCCGAGGGGACGTATGGCTACACCTTC.